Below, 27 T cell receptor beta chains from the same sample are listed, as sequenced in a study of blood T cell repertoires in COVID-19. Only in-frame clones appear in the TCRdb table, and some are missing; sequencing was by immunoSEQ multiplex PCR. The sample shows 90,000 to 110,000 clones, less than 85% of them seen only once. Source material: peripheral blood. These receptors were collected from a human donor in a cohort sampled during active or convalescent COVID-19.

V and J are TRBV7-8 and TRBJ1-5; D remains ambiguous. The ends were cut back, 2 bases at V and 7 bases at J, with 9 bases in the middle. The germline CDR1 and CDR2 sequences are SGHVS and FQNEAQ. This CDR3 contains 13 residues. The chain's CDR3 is CASSLSGRQPQHF. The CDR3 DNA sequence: TGTGCCAGCAGCTTATCGGGTAGGCAGCCCCAGCATTTT.

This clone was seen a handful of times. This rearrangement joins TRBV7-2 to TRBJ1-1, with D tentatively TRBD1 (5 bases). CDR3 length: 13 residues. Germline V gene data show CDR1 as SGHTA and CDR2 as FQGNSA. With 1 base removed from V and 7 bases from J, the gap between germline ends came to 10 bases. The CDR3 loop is CASSLVGQGEAFF. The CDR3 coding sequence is TGTGCCAGCAGCTTAGTTGGGCAGGGTGAAGCTTTCTTT.

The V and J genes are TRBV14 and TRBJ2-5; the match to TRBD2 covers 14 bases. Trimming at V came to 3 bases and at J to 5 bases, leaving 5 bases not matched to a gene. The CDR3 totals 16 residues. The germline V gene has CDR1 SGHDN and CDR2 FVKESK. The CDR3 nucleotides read TGTGCCAGCAGCCATCTCCGACTAGCGGGGGGGGAGACCCAGTACTTC. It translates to CASSHLRLAGGETQYF.

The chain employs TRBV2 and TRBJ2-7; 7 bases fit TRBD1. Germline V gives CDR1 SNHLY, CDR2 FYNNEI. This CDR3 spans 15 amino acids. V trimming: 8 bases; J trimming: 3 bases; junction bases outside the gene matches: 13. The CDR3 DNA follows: TGTGCCAGCGGCTCACCGAGACAGGGATTCTACGAGCAGTACTTC. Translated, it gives CASGSPRQGFYEQYF.

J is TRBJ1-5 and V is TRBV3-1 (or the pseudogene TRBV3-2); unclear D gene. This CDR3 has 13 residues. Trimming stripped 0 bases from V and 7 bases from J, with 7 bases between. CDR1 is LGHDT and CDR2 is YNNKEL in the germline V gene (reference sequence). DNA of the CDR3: TGTGCCAGCAGCCAAGATACGCGGCAGCCCCAGCATTTT. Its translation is CASSQDTRQPQHF.

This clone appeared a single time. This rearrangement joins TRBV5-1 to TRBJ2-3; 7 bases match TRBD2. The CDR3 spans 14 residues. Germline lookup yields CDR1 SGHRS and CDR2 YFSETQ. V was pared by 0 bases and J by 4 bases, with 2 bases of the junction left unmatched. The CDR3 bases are TGCGCCAGCAGCTTGGAGGGGAGGGCAGATACGCAGTATTTT. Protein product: CASSLEGRADTQYF.

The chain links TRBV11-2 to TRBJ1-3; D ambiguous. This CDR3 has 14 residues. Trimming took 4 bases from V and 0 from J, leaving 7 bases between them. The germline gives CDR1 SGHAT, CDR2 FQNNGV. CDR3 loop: CASSSPFSGNTIYF. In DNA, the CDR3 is TGTGCCAGCAGCTCCCCATTCTCTGGAAACACCATATATTTT.

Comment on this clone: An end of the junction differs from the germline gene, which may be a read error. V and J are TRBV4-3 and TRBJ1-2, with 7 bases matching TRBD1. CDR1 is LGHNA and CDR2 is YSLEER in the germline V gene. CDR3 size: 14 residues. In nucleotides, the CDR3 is TGCGCCAGCAGCGAAGACAGGGTAAACTATGGCTACACCTTC. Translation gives CASSEDRVNYGYTF.

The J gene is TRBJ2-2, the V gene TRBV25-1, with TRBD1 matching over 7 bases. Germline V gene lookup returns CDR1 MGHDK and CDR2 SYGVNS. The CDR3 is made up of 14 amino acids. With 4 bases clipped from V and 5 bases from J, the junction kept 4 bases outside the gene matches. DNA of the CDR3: TGTGCCAGCAGTGGGGGACAGATTACCGGGGAGCTGTTTTTT. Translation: CASSGGQITGELFF.

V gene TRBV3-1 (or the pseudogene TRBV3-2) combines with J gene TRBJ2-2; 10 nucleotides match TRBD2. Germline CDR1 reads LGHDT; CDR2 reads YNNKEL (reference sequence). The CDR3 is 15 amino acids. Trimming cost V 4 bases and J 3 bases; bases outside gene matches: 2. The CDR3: CASSRSGRDTGELFF. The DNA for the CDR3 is TGTGCCAGCAGCCGCAGCGGGAGGGACACCGGGGAGCTGTTTTTT.

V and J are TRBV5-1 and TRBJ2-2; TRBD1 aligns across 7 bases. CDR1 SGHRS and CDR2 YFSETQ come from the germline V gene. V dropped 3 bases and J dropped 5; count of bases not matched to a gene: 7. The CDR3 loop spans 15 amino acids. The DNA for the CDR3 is TGCGCCAGCAGCTACAGGGGCTGGGAGACCGGGGAGCTGTTTTTT. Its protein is CASSYRGWETGELFF.

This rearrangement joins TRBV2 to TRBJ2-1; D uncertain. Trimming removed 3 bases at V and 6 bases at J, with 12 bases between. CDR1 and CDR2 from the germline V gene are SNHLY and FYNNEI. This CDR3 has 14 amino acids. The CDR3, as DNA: TGTGCCAGCAGTGACTGGCCAAACGTCAATGAGCAGTTCTTC. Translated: CASSDWPNVNEQFF. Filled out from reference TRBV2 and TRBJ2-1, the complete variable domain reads EPEVTQTPSHQVTQMGQEVILRCVPISNHLYFYWYRQILGQKVEFLVSFYNNEISEKSEIFDDQFSVERPDGSNFTLKIRSTKLEDSAMYFCASSDWPNVNEQFFGPGTRLTVL.

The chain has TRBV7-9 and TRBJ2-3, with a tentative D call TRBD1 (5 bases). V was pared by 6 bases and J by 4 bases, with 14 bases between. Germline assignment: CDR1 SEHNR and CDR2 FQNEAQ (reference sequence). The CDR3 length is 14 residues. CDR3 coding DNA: TGTGCCAGCAGTAGAAAGGGGTTTTCAGATACGCAGTATTTT. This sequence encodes CASSRKGFSDTQYF.

The CDR3 nucleotides are TGTGCCAGCAGCCAAGCTTATTTTGGGGGGAGCACAGATACGCAGTATTTT. This codes for CASSQAYFGGSTDTQYF. The rearrangement uses TRBV3-1 (or the pseudogene TRBV3-2) and TRBJ2-3; the D gene is possibly TRBD2 (6 bases). Trimming took 1 base from V and 0 from J, leaving 14 bases between them. The CDR3 spans 17 residues. The germline V gene has CDR1 LGHDT and CDR2 YNNKEL (reference sequence).

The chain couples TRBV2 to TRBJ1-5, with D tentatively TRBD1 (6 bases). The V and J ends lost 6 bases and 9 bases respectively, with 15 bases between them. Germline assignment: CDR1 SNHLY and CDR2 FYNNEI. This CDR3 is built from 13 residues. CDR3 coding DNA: TGTGCCAGCAGCCTACAGGGAATCTGGCCCCAGCATTTT. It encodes CASSLQGIWPQHF.

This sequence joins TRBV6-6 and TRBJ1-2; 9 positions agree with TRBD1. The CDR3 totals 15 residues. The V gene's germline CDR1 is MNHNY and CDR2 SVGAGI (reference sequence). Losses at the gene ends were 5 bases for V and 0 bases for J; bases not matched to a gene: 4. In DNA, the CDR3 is TGTGCCAGCAGTGAGACAGGGGGAACTAACTATGGCTACACCTTC. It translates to CASSETGGTNYGYTF.

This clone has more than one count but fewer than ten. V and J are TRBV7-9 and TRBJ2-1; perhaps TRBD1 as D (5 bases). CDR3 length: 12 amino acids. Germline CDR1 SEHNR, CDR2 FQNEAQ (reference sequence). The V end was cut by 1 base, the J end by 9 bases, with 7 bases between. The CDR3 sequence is CASSLGGSEQFF. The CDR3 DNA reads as TGTGCCAGCAGCTTAGGGGGCAGTGAGCAGTTCTTC.

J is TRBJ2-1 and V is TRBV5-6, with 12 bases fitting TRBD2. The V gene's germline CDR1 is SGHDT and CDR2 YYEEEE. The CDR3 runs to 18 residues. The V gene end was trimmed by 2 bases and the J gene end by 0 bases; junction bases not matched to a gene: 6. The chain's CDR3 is CASSFLAGGLSSYNEQFF. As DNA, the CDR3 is TGTGCCAGCAGCTTTCTAGCGGGAGGGCTGAGCTCCTACAATGAGCAGTTCTTC.

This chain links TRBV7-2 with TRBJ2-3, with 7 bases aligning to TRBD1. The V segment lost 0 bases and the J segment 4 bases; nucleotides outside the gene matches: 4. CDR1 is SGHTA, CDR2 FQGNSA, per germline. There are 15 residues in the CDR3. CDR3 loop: CASSLAYQGADTQYF. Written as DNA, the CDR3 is TGTGCCAGCAGCTTAGCTTACCAGGGGGCAGATACGCAGTATTTT. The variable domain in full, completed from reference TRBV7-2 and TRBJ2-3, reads GAGVSQSPSNKVTEKGKDVELRCDPISGHTALYWYRQSLGQGLEFLIYFQGNSAPDKSGLPSDRFSAERTGGSVSTLTIQRTQQEDSAVYLCASSLAYQGADTQYFGPGTRLTVL.

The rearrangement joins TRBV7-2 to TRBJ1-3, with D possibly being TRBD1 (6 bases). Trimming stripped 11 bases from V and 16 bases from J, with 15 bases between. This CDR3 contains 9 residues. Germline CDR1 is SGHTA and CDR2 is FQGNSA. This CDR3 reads CARDRTQYF. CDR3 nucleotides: TGTGCCCGCGACAGGACCCAGTATTTT.

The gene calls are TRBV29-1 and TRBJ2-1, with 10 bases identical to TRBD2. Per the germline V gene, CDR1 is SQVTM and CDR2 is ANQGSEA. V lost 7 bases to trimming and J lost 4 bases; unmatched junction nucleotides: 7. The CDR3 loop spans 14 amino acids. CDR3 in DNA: TGCAGCGGCAAACTAGCGGGGAAATACAATGAGCAGTTCTTC. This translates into CSGKLAGKYNEQFF.

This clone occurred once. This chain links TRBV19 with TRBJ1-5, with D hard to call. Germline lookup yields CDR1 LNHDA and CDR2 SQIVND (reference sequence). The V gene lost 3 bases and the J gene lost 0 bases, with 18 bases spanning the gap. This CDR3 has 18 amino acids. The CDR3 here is CASSISGSAHSSNQPQHF. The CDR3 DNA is TGTGCCAGTAGTATCAGCGGCAGCGCCCACTCTAGCAATCAGCCCCAGCATTTT.

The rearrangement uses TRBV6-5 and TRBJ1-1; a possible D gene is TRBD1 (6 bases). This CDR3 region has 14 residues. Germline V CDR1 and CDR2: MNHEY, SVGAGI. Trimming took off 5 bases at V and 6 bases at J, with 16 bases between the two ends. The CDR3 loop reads CASSQQGFEAEAFF. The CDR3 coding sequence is TGTGCCAGCAGTCAACAGGGATTTGAAGCTGAAGCTTTCTTT.

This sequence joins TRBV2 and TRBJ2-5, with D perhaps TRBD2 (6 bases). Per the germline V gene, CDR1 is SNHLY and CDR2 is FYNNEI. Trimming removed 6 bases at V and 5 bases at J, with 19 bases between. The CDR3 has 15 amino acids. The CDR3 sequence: CASSGSQRWWETQYF. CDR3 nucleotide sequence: TGTGCCAGCAGCGGGAGCCAACGATGGTGGGAGACCCAGTACTTC. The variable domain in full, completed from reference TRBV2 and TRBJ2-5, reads EPEVTQTPSHQVTQMGQEVILRCVPISNHLYFYWYRQILGQKVEFLVSFYNNEISEKSEIFDDQFSVERPDGSNFTLKIRSTKLEDSAMYFCASSGSQRWWETQYFGPGTRLLVL.

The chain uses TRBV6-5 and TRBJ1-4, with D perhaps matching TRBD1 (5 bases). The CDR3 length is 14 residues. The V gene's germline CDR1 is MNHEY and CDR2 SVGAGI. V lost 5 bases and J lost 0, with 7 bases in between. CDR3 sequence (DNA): TGTGCCAGCAGTCCGACAGCAACTAATGAAAAACTGTTTTTT. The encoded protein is CASSPTATNEKLFF.

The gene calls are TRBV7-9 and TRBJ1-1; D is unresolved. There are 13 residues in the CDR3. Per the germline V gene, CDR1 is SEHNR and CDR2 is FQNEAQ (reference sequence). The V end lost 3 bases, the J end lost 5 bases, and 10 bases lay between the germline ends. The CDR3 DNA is TGTGCCAGCAGCTTCGGTCTGAGGACTGAAGCTTTCTTT. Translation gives CASSFGLRTEAFF.

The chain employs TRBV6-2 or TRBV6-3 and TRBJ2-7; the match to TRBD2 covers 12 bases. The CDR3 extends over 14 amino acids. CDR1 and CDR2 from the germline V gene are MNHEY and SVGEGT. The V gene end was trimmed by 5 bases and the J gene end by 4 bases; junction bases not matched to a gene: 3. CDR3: CASSTGTSGYEQYF. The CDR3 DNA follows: TGTGCCAGCAGTACCGGGACTAGCGGGTACGAGCAGTACTTC.